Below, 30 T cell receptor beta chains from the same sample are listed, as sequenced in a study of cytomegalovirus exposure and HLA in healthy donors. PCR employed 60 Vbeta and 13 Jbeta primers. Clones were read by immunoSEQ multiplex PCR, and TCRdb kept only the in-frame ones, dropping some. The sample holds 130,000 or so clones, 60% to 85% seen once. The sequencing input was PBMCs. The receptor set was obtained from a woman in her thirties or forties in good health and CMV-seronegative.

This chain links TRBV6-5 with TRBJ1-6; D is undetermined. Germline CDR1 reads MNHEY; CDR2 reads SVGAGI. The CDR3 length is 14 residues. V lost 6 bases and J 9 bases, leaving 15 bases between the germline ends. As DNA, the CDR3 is TGTGCCAGCAGAGTTACAGAAGACGTTTCACCCCTCCACTTT. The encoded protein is CASRVTEDVSPLHF.

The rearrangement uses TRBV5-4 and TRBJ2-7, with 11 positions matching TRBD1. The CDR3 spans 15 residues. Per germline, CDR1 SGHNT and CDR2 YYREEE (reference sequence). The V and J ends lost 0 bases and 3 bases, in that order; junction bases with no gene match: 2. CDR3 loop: CASSLGGQGGYEQYF. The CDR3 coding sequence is TGTGCCAGCAGCTTGGGGGGACAGGGGGGCTACGAGCAGTACTTC.

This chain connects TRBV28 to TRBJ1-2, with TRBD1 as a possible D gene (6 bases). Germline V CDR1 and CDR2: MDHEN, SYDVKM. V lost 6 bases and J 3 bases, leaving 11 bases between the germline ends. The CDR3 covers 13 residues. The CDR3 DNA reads TGTGCCAGCAGATTACAGGGATACTATGGCTACACCTTC. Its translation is CASRLQGYYGYTF.

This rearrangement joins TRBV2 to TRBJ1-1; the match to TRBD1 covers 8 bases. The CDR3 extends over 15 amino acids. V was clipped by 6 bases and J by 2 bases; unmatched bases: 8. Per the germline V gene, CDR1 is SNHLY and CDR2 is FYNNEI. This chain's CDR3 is CASRTGQGANTEAFF. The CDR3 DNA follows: TGTGCCAGCAGAACCGGACAGGGCGCCAACACTGAAGCTTTCTTT.

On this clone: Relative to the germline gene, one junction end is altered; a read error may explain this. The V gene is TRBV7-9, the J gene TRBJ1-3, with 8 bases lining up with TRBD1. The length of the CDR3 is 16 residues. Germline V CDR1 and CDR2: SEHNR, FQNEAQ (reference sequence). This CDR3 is CSSRNSMTGAGNTIYF. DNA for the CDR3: TGTTCCAGCAGAAATTCAATGACAGGGGCAGGAAACACCATATATTTT.

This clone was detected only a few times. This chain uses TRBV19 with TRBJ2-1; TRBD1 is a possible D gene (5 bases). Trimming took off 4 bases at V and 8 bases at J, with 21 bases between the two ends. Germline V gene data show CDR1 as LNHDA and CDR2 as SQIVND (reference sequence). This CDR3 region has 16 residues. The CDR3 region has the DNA TGTGCCAGTAGTAACGGCAGGGCCTATGATTCGGATGAGCAGTTCTTC. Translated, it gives CASSNGRAYDSDEQFF. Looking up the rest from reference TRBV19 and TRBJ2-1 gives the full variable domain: DGGITQSPKYLFRKEGQNVTLSCEQNLNHDAMYWYRQDPGQGLRLIYYSQIVNDFQKGDIAEGYSVSREKKESFPLTVTSAQKNPTAFYLCASSNGRAYDSDEQFFGPGTRLTVL.

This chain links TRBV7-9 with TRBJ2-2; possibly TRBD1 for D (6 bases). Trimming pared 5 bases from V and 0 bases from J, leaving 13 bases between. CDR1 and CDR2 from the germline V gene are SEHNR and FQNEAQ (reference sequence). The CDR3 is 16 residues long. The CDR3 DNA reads TGTGCCAGCAGCCCTAGGGGGAACGCGAACACCGGGGAGCTGTTTTTT. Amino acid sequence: CASSPRGNANTGELFF. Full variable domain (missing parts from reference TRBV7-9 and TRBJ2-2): DTGVSQNPRHKITKRGQNVTFRCDPISEHNRLYWYRQTLGQGPEFLTYFQNEAQLEKSRLLSDRFSAERPKGSFSTLEIQRTEQGDSAMYLCASSPRGNANTGELFFGEGSRLTVL.

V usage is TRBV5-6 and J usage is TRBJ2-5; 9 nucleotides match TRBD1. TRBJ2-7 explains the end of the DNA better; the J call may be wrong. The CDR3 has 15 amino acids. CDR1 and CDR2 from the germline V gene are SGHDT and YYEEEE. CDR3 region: CASSGLGQGGNEQYF. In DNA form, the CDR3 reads TGTGCCAGTAGCGGGTTGGGACAGGGTGGGAACGAGCAGTACTTC.

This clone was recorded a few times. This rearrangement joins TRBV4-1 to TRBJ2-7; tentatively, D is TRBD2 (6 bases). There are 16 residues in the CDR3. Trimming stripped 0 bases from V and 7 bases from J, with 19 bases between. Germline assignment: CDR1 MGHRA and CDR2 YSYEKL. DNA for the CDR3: TGCGCCAGCAGCCAAGAGGGGCGGGAAGGGAGGCGTGAGCAGTACTTC. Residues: CASSQEGREGRREQYF.

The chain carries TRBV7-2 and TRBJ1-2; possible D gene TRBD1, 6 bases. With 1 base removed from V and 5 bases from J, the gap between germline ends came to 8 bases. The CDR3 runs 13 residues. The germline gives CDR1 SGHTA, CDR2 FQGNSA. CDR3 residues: CASSLDRAYGYTF. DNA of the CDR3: TGTGCCAGCAGCTTAGACAGGGCGTATGGCTACACCTTC.

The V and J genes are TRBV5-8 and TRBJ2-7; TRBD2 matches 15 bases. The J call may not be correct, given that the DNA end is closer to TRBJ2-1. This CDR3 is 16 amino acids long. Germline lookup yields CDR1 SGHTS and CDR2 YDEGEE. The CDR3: CASSFRTSGRAPKQFF. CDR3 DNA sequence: TGTGCCAGCAGCTTTCGGACTAGCGGGAGGGCCCCCAAGCAGTTCTTC.

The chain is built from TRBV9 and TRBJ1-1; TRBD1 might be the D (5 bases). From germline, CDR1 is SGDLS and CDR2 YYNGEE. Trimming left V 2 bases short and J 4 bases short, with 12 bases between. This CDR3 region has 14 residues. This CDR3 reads CASSVGPGRTEAFF. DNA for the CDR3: TGTGCCAGCAGCGTTGGACCAGGGCGCACTGAAGCTTTCTTT.

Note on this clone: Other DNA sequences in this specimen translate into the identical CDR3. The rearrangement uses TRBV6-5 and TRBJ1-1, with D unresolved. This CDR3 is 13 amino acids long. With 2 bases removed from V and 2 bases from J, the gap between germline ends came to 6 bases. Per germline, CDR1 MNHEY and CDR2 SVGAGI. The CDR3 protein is CASSYQVNTEAFF. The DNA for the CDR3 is TGTGCCAGCAGTTACCAGGTAAACACTGAAGCTTTCTTT.

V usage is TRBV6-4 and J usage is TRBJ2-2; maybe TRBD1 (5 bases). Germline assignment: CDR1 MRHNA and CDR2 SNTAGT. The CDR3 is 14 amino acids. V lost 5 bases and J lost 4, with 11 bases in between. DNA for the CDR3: TGTGCCAGCAGTACGACAGCTCCCACCGGGGAGCTGTTTTTT. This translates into CASSTTAPTGELFF.

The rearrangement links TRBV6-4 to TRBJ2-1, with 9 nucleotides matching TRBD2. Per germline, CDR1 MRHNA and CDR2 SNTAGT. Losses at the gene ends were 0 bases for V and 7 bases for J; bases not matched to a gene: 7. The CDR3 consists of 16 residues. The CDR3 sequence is CASSDSAGGRGNEQFF. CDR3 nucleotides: TGTGCCAGCAGTGACTCAGCGGGAGGCCGGGGGAATGAGCAGTTCTTC.

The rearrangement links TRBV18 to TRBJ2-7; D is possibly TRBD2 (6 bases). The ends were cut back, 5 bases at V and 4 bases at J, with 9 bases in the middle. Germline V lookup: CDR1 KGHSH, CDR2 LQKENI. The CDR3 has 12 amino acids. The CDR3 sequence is CASSGGRYEQYF. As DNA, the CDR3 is TGTGCCAGCTCAGGGGGGAGGTACGAGCAGTACTTC.

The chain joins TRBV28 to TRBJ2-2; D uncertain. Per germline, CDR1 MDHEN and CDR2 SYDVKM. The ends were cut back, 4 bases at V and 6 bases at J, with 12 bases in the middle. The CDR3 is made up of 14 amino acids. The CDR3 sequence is CASSSEPIPGELFF. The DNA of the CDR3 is TGTGCCAGCAGTTCCGAGCCGATCCCCGGGGAGCTGTTTTTT.

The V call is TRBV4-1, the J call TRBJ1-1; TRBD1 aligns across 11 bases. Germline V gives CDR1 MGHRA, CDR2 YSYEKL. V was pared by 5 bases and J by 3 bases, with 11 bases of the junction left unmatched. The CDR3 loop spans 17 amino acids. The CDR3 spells CASSTRDRGLLDTEAFF. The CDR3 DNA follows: TGCGCCAGCAGCACCCGGGACAGGGGGTTGTTGGACACTGAAGCTTTCTTT.

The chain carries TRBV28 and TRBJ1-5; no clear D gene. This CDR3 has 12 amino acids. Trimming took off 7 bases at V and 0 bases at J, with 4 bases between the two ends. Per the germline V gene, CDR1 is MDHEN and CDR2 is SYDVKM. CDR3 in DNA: TGTGCCAGCACCCATAGCAATCAGCCCCAGCATTTT. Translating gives CASTHSNQPQHF.

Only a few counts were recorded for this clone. CDR3 in DNA: TGTGCCACCAGCAGAGGTCGGGGTCAGGCCAGGGAGCTGTTTTTT. Translation gives CATSRGRGQARELFF. The chain joins TRBV15 to TRBJ2-2; TRBD2 might be the D (5 bases). The CDR3 has 15 residues. The ends were cut back, 1 base at V and 9 bases at J, with 15 bases in the middle. CDR1 and CDR2 from the germline V gene are LNHNV and YYDKDF (reference sequence). Full variable domain (rest looked up from reference TRBV15 and TRBJ2-2): DAMVIQNPRYQVTQFGKPVTLSCSQTLNHNVMYWYQQKSSQAPKLLFHYYDKDFNNEADTPDNFQSRRPNTSFCFLDIRSPGLGDTAMYLCATSRGRGQARELFFGEGSRLTVL.

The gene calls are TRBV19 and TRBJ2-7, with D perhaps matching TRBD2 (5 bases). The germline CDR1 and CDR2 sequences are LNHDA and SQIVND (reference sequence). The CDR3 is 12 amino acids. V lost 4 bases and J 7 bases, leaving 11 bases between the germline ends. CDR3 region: CASSTSGYEQYF. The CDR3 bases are TGTGCCAGTAGTACCTCGGGGTATGAGCAGTACTTC.

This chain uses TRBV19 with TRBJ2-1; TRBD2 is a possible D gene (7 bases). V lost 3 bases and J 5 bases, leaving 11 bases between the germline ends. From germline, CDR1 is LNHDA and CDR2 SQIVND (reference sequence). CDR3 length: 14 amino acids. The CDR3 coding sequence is TGTGCCAGTAGTATGGGGGGGGCCCACAATGAGCAGTTCTTC. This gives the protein CASSMGGAHNEQFF.

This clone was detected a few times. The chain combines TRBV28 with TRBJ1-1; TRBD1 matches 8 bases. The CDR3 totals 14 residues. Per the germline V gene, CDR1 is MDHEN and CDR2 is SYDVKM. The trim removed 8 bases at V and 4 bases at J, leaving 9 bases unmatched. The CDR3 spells CASASAGGTTEAFF. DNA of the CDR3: TGTGCCAGCGCTTCGGCAGGGGGCACCACTGAAGCTTTCTTT.

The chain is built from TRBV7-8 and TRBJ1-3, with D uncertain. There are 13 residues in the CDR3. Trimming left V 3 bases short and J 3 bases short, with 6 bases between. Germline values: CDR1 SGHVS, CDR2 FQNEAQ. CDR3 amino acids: CASSFGNGNTIYF. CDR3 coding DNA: TGTGCCAGCAGCTTCGGGAATGGAAACACCATATATTTT.

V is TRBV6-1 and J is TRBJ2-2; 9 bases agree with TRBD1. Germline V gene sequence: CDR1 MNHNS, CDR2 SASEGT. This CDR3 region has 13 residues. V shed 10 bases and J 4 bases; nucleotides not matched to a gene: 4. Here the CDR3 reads CATKTGGTGELFF. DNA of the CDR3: TGTGCCACCAAGACAGGGGGCACCGGGGAGCTGTTTTTT.

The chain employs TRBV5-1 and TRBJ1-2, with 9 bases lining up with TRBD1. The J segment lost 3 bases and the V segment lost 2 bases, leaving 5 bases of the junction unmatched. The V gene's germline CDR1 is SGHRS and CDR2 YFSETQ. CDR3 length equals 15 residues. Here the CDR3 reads CASSFQQGAHYGYTF. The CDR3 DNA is TGCGCCAGCAGCTTTCAACAGGGGGCTCACTATGGCTACACCTTC.

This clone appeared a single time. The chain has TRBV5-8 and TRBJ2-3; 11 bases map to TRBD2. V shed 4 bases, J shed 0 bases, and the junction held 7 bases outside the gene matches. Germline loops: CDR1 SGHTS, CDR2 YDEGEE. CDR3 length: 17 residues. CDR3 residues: CASSTGTSGTSTDTQYF. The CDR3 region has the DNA TGTGCCAGCAGCACCGGGACTAGCGGAACTAGCACAGATACGCAGTATTTT. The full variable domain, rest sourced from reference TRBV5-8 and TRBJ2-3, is EAGVTQSPTHLIKTRGQQATLRCSPISGHTSVYWYQQALGLGLQFLLWYDEGEERNRGNFPPRFSGRQFPNYSSELNVNALELEDSALYLCASSTGTSGTSTDTQYFGPGTRLTVL.

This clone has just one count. The CDR3: CASSLLDRGDTIYF. The CDR3 nucleotides are TGTGCCAGCAGCTTACTCGACCGGGGAGACACCATATATTTT. The chain links TRBV7-9 to TRBJ1-3; D is undetermined. The CDR3 length is 14 residues. The V end lost 2 bases, the J end lost 8 bases, and 13 bases lay between the germline ends. CDR1 and CDR2 (germline): SEHNR, FQNEAQ (reference sequence).

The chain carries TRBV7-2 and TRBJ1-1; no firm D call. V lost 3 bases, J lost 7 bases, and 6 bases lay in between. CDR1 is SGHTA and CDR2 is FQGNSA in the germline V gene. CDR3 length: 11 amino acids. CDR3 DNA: TGTGCCAGCAGCTTCAGTGGTGAAGCTTTCTTT. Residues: CASSFSGEAFF. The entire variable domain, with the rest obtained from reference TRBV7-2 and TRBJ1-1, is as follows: GAGVSQSPSNKVTEKGKDVELRCDPISGHTALYWYRQSLGQGLEFLIYFQGNSAPDKSGLPSDRFSAERTGGSVSTLTIQRTQQEDSAVYLCASSFSGEAFFGQGTRLTVV.

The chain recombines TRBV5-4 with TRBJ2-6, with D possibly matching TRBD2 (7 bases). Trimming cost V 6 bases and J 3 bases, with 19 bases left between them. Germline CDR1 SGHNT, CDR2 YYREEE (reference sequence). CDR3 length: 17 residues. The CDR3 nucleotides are TGTGCCAGCAATGGGGGGGCGGGAGAGTTTGGGGCCAACGTCCTGACTTTC. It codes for CASNGGAGEFGANVLTF.